The 20 T cell receptor beta chains below all came from one sample that was sequenced in a study of blood T cell repertoires in COVID-19. The assay was immunoSEQ multiplex PCR, and TCRdb's table has in-frame clones only and misses some. The table has tens of thousands of clones, more than 65% seen once. The sequenced material came from peripheral blood. These receptors were taken from a human donor in a cohort sampled during active COVID-19.

The CDR3 loop reads CASSGQGFSQPQHF. For the CDR3, the DNA is TGTGCCAGCAGTGGGCAGGGATTCAGTCAGCCCCAGCATTTT. The chain joins TRBV27 to TRBJ1-5; perhaps TRBD1 as D (5 bases). This CDR3 spans 14 amino acids. Trimming removed 5 bases from V and 6 bases from J, with 14 bases in between. CDR1 is MNHEY and CDR2 is SMNVEV in the germline V gene (reference sequence).

The J gene is TRBJ2-1, the V gene TRBV25-1, with 9 bases aligning to TRBD1. Germline V lookup: CDR1 MGHDK, CDR2 SYGVNS. The CDR3 consists of 16 residues. V was pared by 5 bases and J by 4 bases, with 9 bases of the junction left unmatched. This chain's CDR3 is CASSPAGTGRYNEQFF. CDR3 bases: TGTGCCAGCAGTCCGGCCGGGACAGGGCGATACAATGAGCAGTTCTTC.

This chain links TRBV5-1 with TRBJ2-2; 7 nucleotides align to TRBD1. V shed 4 bases and J 7 bases; nucleotides not matched to a gene: 7. CDR3 length: 14 amino acids. Germline lookup yields CDR1 SGHRS and CDR2 YFSETQ. The CDR3 loop reads CASSPTGSSGELFF. CDR3 DNA sequence: TGCGCCAGCAGCCCGACAGGGTCTAGCGGGGAGCTGTTTTTT.

The chain uses TRBV27 and TRBJ1-6; no definite D call. The V gene lost 6 bases and the J gene lost 8 bases, with 14 bases spanning the gap. Germline V gives CDR1 MNHEY, CDR2 SMNVEV (reference sequence). The CDR3 covers 14 residues. The CDR3 protein is CASRPGVEDSPLHF. CDR3 nucleotide sequence: TGTGCCAGCAGACCGGGAGTGGAGGATTCACCCCTCCACTTT.

The chain employs TRBV5-1 and TRBJ1-3, with a tentative D call TRBD1 (5 bases). The V and J ends lost 4 bases and 2 bases respectively, with 13 bases between them. The CDR3 is 15 residues long. Germline CDR1 and CDR2: SGHRS and YFSETQ. CDR3: CASSPSRTTGNTIYF. For the CDR3, the DNA is TGCGCCAGCAGCCCCTCCCGGACAACTGGAAACACCATATATTTT.

The chain has TRBV12-2 and TRBJ2-5; the table's D call, TRBD1, was not checked against the DNA. TRBV12-2 is assigned pseudogene status. CDR3 size: 17 residues. The CDR3 is CASRLGGTGGSQETQYF. The CDR3 DNA sequence: TGTGCAAGTCGCTTAGGAGGGACAGGGGGATCCCAAGAGACCCAGTACTTC.

The chain uses TRBV5-1 and TRBJ2-2; 12 nucleotides match TRBD1. This CDR3 is 15 amino acids long. V was pared by 4 bases and J by 7 bases, with 5 bases of the junction left unmatched. The V gene's germline CDR1 is SGHRS and CDR2 YFSETQ. CDR3 residues: CASSTGQGAVGELFF. In DNA, the CDR3 is TGCGCCAGCAGCACGGGACAGGGGGCGGTCGGGGAGCTGTTTTTT.

V and J are TRBV5-1 and TRBJ2-7; a possible D gene is TRBD2 (5 bases). The germline V gene has CDR1 SGHRS and CDR2 YFSETQ. The CDR3 has 14 amino acids. The V and J ends lost 4 bases and 2 bases respectively, with 13 bases between them. This CDR3 reads CASSPQDFAYEQYF. In DNA form, the CDR3 reads TGCGCCAGCAGCCCCCAGGACTTCGCCTACGAGCAGTACTTC.

The J gene is TRBJ2-3, the V gene TRBV7-2; TRBD1 matches at 9 bases. Germline-derived CDR1 and CDR2 are SGHTA and FQGNSA. The CDR3 sequence is 16 residues long. Trimming cost V 5 bases and J 4 bases; bases outside gene matches: 10. The CDR3 DNA sequence: TGTGCCAGCAGCGCCACAGGGGGCAGCGTACCAGATACGCAGTATTTT. This codes for CASSATGGSVPDTQYF. Based on the CDR3 plus reference TRBV7-2 and TRBJ2-3, the full variable domain is GAGVSQSPSNKVTEKGKDVELRCDPISGHTALYWYRQSLGQGLEFLIYFQGNSAPDKSGLPSDRFSAERTGGSVSTLTIQRTQQEDSAVYLCASSATGGSVPDTQYFGPGTRLTVL.

The chain links TRBV6-1 to TRBJ1-3, with D tentatively TRBD1 (5 bases). Trimming took 0 bases from V and 3 from J, leaving 9 bases between them. This CDR3 comprises 15 residues. Looked up from germline, CDR1 is MNHNS and CDR2 is SASEGT. The CDR3 protein is CASSEAPGGGNTIYF. CDR3 bases: TGTGCCAGCAGTGAAGCGCCGGGGGGTGGAAACACCATATATTTT.

The chain is built from TRBV18 and TRBJ2-2; 8 bases line up with TRBD1. This CDR3 has 15 residues. Losses at the gene ends were 4 bases for V and 4 bases for J; bases not matched to a gene: 5. The V gene's germline CDR1 is KGHSH and CDR2 LQKENI. CDR3 coding DNA: TGTGCCAGCTCACTCCCGGGACAGGTCACCGGGGAGCTGTTTTTT. Translated, it gives CASSLPGQVTGELFF.

This chain connects TRBV4-3 to TRBJ2-3; D is unclear. The CDR3 has 13 residues. Trimming shortened V by 1 base and J by 4 bases, and 6 bases separated the two germline ends. CDR1 and CDR2 (germline): LGHNA, YSLEER. CDR3 bases: TGCGCCAGCAGCCAAGTCCTCGCAGATACGCAGTATTTT. Translation: CASSQVLADTQYF.

The sample holds a few counts of this clone. J is TRBJ2-2 and V is TRBV18, with 8 nucleotides matching TRBD1. CDR3 length: 16 amino acids. Trimming removed 3 bases from V and 0 bases from J; junction bases left unmatched: 3. The V gene's germline CDR1 is KGHSH and CDR2 LQKENI. CDR3 sequence (DNA): TGTGCCAGCTCACCGGGACAGGCCTCGAACACCGGGGAGCTGTTTTTT. Translated: CASSPGQASNTGELFF.

This chain links TRBV5-4 with TRBJ2-7; the match to TRBD1 covers 7 bases. In germline, CDR1 is SGHNT, CDR2 YYREEE (reference sequence). This CDR3 has 15 amino acids. V lost 4 bases to trimming and J lost 0 bases; unmatched junction nucleotides: 7. The CDR3 region has the DNA TGTGCCAGCAGCCCTGGGACAGAACTCTCCTACGAGCAGTACTTC. Amino acids: CASSPGTELSYEQYF.

This sequence joins TRBV28 and TRBJ1-2; D is perhaps TRBD1 (6 bases). The V gene's germline CDR1 is MDHEN and CDR2 SYDVKM. The CDR3 sequence is 15 residues long. V was cut by 5 bases and J by 2 bases, with 15 bases left in between. CDR3 in amino acids: CASSAHGTPNYGYTF. The DNA for the CDR3 is TGTGCCAGCAGTGCCCACGGGACACCCAACTATGGCTACACCTTC.

The chain joins TRBV5-8 to TRBJ1-4; D uncertain. The CDR3 sequence is 17 residues long. Germline loops: CDR1 SGHTS, CDR2 YDEGEE. Trimming took off 4 bases at V and 0 bases at J, with 16 bases between the two ends. The CDR3 bases are TGTGCCAGCAGCGGAGGGCTTTGGGCAGCAACTAATGAAAAACTGTTTTTT. Amino acid sequence: CASSGGLWAATNEKLFF.

The gene calls are TRBV18 and TRBJ1-1; D is undetermined. CDR3 length equals 16 residues. Germline V gives CDR1 KGHSH, CDR2 LQKENI. The V and J ends lost 3 bases and 0 bases respectively, with 14 bases between them. CDR3 sequence reads: CASSPSGGGMNTEAFF. CDR3 in DNA: TGTGCCAGCTCACCTTCGGGTGGAGGAATGAACACTGAAGCTTTCTTT.

This chain connects TRBV19 to TRBJ2-3; possible D gene TRBD2, 6 bases. The V and J ends lost 4 bases and 1 base respectively, with 6 bases between them. This CDR3 region has 13 residues. The germline gives CDR1 LNHDA, CDR2 SQIVND (reference sequence). CDR3 in DNA: TGTGCCAGTAGTACGGGGGGCACAGATACGCAGTATTTT. Translated, it gives CASSTGGTDTQYF.

By share, this clone counts as medium-sized. The rearrangement uses TRBV19 and TRBJ1-2, with 9 bases identical to TRBD1. With V trimmed by 7 bases and J by 5 bases, 11 bases remained unmatched. Germline V gene data show CDR1 as LNHDA and CDR2 as SQIVND (reference sequence). This CDR3 comprises 15 residues. CDR3 sequence (DNA): TGTGCCAGTACCGAGGACAGGGGAACCTCGTATGGCTACACCTTC. Amino acids: CASTEDRGTSYGYTF.

This clone was picked up a small number of times. The chain recombines TRBV28 with TRBJ1-1, with 8 bases aligning to TRBD1. In germline, CDR1 is MDHEN, CDR2 SYDVKM. V lost 6 bases to trimming and J lost 5 bases; unmatched junction nucleotides: 8. This CDR3 has 14 amino acids. Here the CDR3 reads CASSLQGVRTEAFF. Here the CDR3 DNA reads TGTGCCAGCAGCCTACAGGGGGTCAGGACTGAAGCTTTCTTT.